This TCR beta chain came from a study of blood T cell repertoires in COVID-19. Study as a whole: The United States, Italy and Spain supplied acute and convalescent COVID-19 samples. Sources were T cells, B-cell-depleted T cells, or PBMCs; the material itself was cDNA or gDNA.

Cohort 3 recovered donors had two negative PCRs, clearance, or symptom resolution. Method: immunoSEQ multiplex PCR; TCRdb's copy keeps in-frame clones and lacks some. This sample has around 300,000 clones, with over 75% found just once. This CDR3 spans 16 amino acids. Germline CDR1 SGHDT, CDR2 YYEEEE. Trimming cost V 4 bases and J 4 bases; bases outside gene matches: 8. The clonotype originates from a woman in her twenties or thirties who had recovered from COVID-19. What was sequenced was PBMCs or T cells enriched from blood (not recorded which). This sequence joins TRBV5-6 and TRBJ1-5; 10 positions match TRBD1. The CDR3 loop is CASSIGTGARNQPQHF. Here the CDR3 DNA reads TGTGCCAGCAGCATAGGGACAGGGGCAAGGAATCAGCCCCAGCATTTT.